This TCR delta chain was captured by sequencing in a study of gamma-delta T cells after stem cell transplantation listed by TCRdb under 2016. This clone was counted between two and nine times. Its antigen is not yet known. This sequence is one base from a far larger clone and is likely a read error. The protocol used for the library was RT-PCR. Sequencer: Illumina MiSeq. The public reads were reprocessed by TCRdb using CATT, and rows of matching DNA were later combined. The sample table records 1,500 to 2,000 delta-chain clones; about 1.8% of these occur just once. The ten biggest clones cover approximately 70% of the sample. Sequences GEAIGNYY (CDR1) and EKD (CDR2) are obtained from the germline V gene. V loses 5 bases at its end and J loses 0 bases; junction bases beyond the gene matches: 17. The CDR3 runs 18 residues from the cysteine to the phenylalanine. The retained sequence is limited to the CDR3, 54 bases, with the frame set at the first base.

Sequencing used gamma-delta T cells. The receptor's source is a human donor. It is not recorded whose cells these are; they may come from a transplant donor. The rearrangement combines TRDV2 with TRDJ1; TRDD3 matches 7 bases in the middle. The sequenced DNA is TGTGCCTGTGGCACTTTACGGTGGGGGACCGCCGACACCGATAAACTCATCTTT. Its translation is CACGTLRWGTADTDKLIF.